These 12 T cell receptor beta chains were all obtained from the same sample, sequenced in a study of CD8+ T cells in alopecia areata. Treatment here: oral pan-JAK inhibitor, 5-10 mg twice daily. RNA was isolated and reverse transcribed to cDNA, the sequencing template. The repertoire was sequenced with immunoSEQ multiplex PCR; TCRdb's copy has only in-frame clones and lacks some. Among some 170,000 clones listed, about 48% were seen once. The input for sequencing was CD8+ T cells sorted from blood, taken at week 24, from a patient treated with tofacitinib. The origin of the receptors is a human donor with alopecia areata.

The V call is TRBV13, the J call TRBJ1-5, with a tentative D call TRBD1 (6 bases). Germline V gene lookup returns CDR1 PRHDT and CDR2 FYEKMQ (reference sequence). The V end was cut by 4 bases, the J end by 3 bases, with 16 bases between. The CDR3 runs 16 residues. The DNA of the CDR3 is TGTGCCAGCAGCTCCGGCGGAGGGGGGCACAATCAGCCCCAGCATTTT. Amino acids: CASSSGGGGHNQPQHF.

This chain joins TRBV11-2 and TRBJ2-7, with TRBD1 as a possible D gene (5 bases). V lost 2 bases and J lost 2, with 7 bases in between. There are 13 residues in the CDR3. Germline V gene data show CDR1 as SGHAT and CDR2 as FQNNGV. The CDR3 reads CASSLPGTYEQYF. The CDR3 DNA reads TGTGCCAGCAGCTTACCAGGGACCTACGAGCAGTACTTC. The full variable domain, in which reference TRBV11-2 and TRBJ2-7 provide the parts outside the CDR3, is EAGVAQSPRYKIIEKRQSVAFWCNPISGHATLYWYQQILGQGPKLLIQFQNNGVVDDSQLPKDRFSAERLKGVDSTLKIQPAKLEDSAVYLCASSLPGTYEQYFGPGTRLTVT.

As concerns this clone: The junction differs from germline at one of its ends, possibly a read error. The CDR3 nucleotides read TGCAGCGTCGAAGGTTTTCCGGGATTACCCGGAGGGATAGCTTTCTTT. It yields the protein CSVEGFPGLPGGIAFF. V is TRBV29-1 and J is TRBJ1-1; no clear D. Looked up from germline, CDR1 is SQVTM and CDR2 is ANQGSEA. This CDR3 spans 16 amino acids. Full variable domain (rest looked up from reference TRBV29-1 and TRBJ1-1): SAVISQKPSRDICQRGTSLTIQCQVDSQVTMMFWYRQQPGQSLTLIATANQGSEATYESGFVIDKFPISRPNLTFSTLTVSNMSPEDSSIYLCSVEGFPGLPGGIAFFGQGTRLTVV.

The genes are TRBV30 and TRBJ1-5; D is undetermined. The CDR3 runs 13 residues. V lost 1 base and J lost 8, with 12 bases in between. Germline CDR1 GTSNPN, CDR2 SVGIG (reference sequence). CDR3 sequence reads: CAWSGFLGEPQHF. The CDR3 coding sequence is TGTGCCTGGAGTGGGTTCCTTGGGGAGCCCCAGCATTTT.

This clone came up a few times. The CDR3 spells CSVDGTRILGDTQYF. DNA for the CDR3: TGCAGCGTTGACGGGACTAGGATCCTTGGAGATACGCAGTATTTT. The chain is built from TRBV29-1 and TRBJ2-3; 8 nucleotides match TRBD2. The CDR3 is 15 amino acids. After removal of 3 bases from V and 5 bases from J, the junction contained 10 bases not matched to a gene. CDR1 and CDR2 from the germline V gene are SQVTM and ANQGSEA.

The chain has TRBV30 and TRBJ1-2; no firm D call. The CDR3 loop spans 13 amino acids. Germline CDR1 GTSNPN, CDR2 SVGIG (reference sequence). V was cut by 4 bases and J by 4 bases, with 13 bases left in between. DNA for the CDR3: TGTGCCTGGACAGTAGGAGCCCTCTATGGCTACACCTTC. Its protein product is CAWTVGALYGYTF.

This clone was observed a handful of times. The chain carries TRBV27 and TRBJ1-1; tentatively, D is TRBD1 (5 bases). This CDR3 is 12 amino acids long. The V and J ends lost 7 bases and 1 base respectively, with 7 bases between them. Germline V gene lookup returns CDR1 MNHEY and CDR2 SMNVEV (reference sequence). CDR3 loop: CASTTGNTEAFF. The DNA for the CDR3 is TGTGCCAGCACCACAGGGAACACTGAAGCTTTCTTT.

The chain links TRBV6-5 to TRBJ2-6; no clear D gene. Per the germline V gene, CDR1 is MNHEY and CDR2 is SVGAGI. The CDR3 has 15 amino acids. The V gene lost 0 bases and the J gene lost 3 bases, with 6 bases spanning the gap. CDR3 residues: CASSYSLGGANVLTF. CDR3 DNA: TGTGCCAGCAGTTACTCGTTGGGTGGGGCCAACGTCCTGACTTTC.

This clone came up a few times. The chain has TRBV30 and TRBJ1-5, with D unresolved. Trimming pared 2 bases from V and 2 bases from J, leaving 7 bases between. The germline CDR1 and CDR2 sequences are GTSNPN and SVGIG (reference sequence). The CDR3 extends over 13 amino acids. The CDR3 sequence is CAWSTEGNQPQHF. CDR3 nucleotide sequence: TGTGCCTGGAGTACCGAGGGCAATCAGCCCCAGCATTTT.

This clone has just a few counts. The CDR3 DNA reads as TGTGCCAGCAGCCAGACTTCCGGGACAGGCGCGTATGGCTACACCTTC. This encodes CASSQTSGTGAYGYTF. This chain joins TRBV9 and TRBJ1-2; 8 nucleotides line up with TRBD1. Trimming removed 4 bases from V and 5 bases from J; junction bases left unmatched: 13. The CDR3 runs to 16 residues. Germline V lookup: CDR1 SGDLS, CDR2 YYNGEE.

For the CDR3, the DNA is TGTGCCAGCAGCTTAGACCCGGGACAGCCCTATGGCTACACCTTC. Its translation is CASSLDPGQPYGYTF. The chain has TRBV11-2 and TRBJ1-2, with 7 bases identical to TRBD1. The V gene end was trimmed by 0 bases and the J gene end by 4 bases; junction bases not matched to a gene: 5. CDR1 SGHAT and CDR2 FQNNGV come from the germline V gene. CDR3 length: 15 residues.

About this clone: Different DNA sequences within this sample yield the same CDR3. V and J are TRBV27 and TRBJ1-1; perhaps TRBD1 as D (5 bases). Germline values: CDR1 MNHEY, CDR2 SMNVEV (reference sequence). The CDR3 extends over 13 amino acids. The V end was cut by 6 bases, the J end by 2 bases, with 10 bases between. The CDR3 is CASRETGNTEAFF. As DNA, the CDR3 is TGTGCCAGCAGGGAAACAGGCAACACTGAAGCTTTCTTT.